This TCR beta chain was obtained from a study of graft-versus-host responses after intestinal transplantation. Study context: Isolated intestinal, liver-intestinal, or multivisceral transplants had been given to the recipients. Induction using anti-thymocyte globulin, followed by tacrolimus and steroids for approximately three years, was given to all recipients.

Points from the study as a whole: Some patients had graft-donor T cell macrochimerism, and their allografts showed high graft-versus-host to host-versus-graft clonal ratios. The authors found GvH clones in recipient marrow, some appearing first in ileum or blood.

Trimming cost V 3 bases and J 8 bases, with 8 bases left between them. CDR1 and CDR2 from the germline V gene are PRHDT and FYEKMQ (reference sequence). This CDR3 has 12 amino acids. The repertoire was sequenced with immunoSEQ multiplex PCR; TCRdb's copy has only in-frame clones and lacks some. The repertoire holds 13,000 to 15,000 clones, with around 96% as singletons. Concerning this clone: Its antigen is as yet unknown.

The gene calls are TRBV13 and TRBJ2-1, with D perhaps TRBD2 (5 bases). Sequenced material: PBMCs, taken 9 days after transplant. The source is a human patient who received an intestinal transplant, so some T cells may come from the graft donor. The CDR3 loop is CASSFSADEQFF. The CDR3 bases are TGTGCCAGCAGCTTTAGCGCGGATGAGCAGTTCTTC.